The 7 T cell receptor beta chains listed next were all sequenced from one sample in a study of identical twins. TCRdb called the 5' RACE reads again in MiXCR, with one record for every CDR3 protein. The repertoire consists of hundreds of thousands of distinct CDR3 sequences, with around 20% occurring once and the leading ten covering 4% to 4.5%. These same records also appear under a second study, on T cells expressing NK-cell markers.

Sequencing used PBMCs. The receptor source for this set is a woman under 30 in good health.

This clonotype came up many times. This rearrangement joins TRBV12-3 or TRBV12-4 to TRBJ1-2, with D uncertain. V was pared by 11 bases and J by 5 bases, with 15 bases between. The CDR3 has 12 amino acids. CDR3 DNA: TGTGCCGTTCCAGGAGCTCCTTATGGCTACACCTTC. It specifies CAVPGAPYGYTF.

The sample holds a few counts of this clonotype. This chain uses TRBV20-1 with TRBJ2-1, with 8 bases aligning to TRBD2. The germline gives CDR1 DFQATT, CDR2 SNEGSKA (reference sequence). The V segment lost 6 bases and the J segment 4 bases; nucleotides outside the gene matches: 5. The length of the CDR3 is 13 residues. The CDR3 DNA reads TGCAGTGCCCTATCTAGCGGGTACAATGAGCAGTTCTTC. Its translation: CSALSSGYNEQFF.

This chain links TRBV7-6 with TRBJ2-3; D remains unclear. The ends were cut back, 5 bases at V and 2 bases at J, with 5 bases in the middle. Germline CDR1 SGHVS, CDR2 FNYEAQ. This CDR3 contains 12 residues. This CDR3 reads CASSHPTDTQYF. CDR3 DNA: TGTGCCAGCAGCCACCCCACAGATACGCAGTATTTT.

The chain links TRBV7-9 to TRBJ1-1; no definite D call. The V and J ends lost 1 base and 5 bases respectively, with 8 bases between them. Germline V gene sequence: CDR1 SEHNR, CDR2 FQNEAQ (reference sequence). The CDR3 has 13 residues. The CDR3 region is CASSLETVTEAFF. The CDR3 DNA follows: TGTGCCAGCAGCTTAGAGACGGTTACTGAAGCTTTCTTT.

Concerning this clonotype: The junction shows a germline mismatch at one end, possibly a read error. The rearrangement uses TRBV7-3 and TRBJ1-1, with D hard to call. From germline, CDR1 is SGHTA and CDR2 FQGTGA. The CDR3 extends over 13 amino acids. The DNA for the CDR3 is TGTGCCAGCAGCATAACGCGCGGGGCTGAAGCTTTCTTT. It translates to CASSITRGAEAFF.

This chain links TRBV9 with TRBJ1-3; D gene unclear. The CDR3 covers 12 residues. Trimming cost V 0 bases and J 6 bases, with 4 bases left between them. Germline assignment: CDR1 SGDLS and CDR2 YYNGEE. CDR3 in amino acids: CASSVEENTIYF. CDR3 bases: TGTGCCAGCAGCGTAGAAGAAAACACCATATATTTT.

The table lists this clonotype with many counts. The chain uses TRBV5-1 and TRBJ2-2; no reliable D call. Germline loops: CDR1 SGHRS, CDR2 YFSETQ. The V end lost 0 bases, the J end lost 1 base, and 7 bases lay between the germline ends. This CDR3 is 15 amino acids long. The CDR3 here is CASSLAAGNTGELFF. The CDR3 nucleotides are TGCGCCAGCAGCTTGGCGGCAGGGAACACCGGGGAGCTGTTTTTT.